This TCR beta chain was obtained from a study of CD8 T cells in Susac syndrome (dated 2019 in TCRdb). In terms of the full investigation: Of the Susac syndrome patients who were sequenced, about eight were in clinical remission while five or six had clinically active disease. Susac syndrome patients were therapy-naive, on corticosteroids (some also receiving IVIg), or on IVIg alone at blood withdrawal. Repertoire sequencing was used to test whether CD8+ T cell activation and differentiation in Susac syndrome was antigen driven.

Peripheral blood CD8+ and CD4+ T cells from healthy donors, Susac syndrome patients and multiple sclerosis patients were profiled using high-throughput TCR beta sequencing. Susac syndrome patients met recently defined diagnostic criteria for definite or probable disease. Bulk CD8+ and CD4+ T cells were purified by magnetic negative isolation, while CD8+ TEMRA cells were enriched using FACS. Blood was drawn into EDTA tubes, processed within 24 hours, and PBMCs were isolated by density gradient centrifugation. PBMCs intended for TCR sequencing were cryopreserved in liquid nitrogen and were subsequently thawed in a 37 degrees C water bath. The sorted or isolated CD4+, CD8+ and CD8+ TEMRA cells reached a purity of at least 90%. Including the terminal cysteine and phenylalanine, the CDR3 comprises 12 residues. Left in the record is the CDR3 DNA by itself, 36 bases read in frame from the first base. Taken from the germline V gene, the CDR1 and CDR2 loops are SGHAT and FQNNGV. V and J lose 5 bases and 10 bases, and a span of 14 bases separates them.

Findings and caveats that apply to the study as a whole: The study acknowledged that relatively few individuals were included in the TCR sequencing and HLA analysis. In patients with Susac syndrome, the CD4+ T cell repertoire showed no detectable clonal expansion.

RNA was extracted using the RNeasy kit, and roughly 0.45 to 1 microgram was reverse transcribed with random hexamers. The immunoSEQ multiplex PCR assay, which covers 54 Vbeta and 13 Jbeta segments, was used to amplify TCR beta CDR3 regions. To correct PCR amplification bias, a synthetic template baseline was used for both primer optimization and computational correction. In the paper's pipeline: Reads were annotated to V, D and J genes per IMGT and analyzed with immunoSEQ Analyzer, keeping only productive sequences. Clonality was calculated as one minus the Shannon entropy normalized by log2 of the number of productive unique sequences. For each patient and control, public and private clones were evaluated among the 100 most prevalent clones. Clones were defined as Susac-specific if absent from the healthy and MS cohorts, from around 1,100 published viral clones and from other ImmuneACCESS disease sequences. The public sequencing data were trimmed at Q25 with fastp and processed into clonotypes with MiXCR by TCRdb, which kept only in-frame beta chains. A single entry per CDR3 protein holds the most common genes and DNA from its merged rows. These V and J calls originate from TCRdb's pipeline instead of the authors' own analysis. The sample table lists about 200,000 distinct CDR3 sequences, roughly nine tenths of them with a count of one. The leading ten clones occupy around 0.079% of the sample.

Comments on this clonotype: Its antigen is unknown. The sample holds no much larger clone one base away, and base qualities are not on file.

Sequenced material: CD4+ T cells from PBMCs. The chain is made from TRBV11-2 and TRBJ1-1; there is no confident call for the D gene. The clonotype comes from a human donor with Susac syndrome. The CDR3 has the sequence CASSDAGSGAFF. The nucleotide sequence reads TGTGCCAGCAGCGATGCCGGGAGCGGAGCTTTCTTT.